This T cell receptor beta chain was sequenced during a study of cytomegalovirus exposure and HLA in healthy donors. Notes on the study in general: Cytomegalovirus association was assigned to over 150 TCR beta chains.

The protocol was immunoSEQ multiplex PCR, while the TCRdb copy is restricted to in-frame clones and leaves out a portion. Altogether over 150,000 clones are present, under 95% being singletons, with the ten largest covering 3% to 3.5%. The CDR3 runs to 14 residues. V lost 0 bases and J 6 bases, leaving 9 bases between the germline ends. The V gene's germline CDR1 is MGHRA and CDR2 YSYEKL. To note about this clone: The antigen is undetermined.

The donors formed part of the approximately 120-subject validation cohort, distinct from the roughly 670-subject first cohort. This chain uses TRBV4-1 with TRBJ2-1; D not certain. This TCR was recovered from a woman younger than 35 in good health and CMV-seropositive. The sequencing input was PBMCs. The CDR3 is CASSQDRVANEQFF. The CDR3 DNA sequence: TGCGCCAGCAGCCAAGATAGAGTAGCCAATGAGCAGTTCTTC.